The 30 T cell receptor beta chains below all came from one sample that was sequenced in a study of T cell changes during pregnancy in multiple sclerosis. Profiling relied on immunoSEQ multiplex PCR, and the TCRdb table lists in-frame clones only, not all of them. Among approximately 60,000 clones listed, 90% to 95% were seen once. The sequencing used CD8+ T cells from peripheral blood mononuclear cells, collected in the third trimester of pregnancy. Receptor source: a female donor with multiple sclerosis, enrolled in a pregnancy study.

This clone was seen once. The chain joins TRBV6-1 to TRBJ2-7, with no clear D. Deletions cut 3 bases from V and 0 bases from J, with 12 bases between. The CDR3 is 15 residues long. Germline assignment: CDR1 MNHNS and CDR2 SASEGT. The CDR3 protein is CASSDIFLSSYEQYF. The CDR3 region has the DNA TGTGCCAGCAGTGACATTTTTCTAAGCTCCTACGAGCAGTACTTC.

The chain has TRBV28 and TRBJ1-1; 7 bases fit TRBD1. The CDR3 sequence is 12 residues long. Germline CDR1 reads MDHEN; CDR2 reads SYDVKM. V gave up 10 bases and J gave up 7 bases; unmatched junction bases: 9. The CDR3 spells CATGDSDIEAFF. As DNA, the CDR3 is TGTGCCACCGGGGACAGCGACATTGAAGCTTTCTTT.

In this sample, this clone turned up once. V usage is TRBV7-8 and J usage is TRBJ2-1; D gene unclear. Trimming removed 4 bases from V and 6 bases from J, with 10 bases in between. The CDR3 totals 13 residues. From germline, CDR1 is SGHVS and CDR2 FQNEAQ. The DNA of the CDR3 is TGTGCCAGCAGCTCAGAAAGAGGCAATGAGCAGTTCTTC. Translating gives CASSSERGNEQFF.

This chain links TRBV11-2 with TRBJ1-5, with 9 bases identical to TRBD1. J gave up 7 bases and V 4 bases, and 14 bases lay outside the gene matches. The CDR3 runs to 17 residues. Germline V lookup: CDR1 SGHAT, CDR2 FQNNGV. In DNA form, the CDR3 reads TGTGCCAGCAGCTCCGGACCTGGGACAGGGATCAACCAGCCCCAGCATTTT. Translating it yields CASSSGPGTGINQPQHF.

The chain combines TRBV2 with TRBJ1-4; 9 bases match TRBD1. The CDR3 is 17 amino acids. Per the germline V gene, CDR1 is SNHLY and CDR2 is FYNNEI. V lost 2 bases to trimming and J lost 6 bases; unmatched junction nucleotides: 10. CDR3 amino acids: CASSELVGTGRYEKLFF. The CDR3 nucleotides are TGTGCCAGCAGTGAACTCGTAGGGACAGGGAGGTATGAAAAACTGTTTTTT.

This chain joins TRBV7-9 and TRBJ1-5, with D possibly matching TRBD1 (6 bases). This CDR3 is built from 16 residues. V lost 8 bases to trimming and J lost 0 bases, with 17 bases between them. Germline V gene sequence: CDR1 SEHNR, CDR2 FQNEAQ (reference sequence). This chain's CDR3 is CASGGGRENSNQPQHF. The CDR3 DNA reads as TGTGCCAGCGGGGGGGGCAGGGAGAATAGCAATCAGCCCCAGCATTTT.

This chain joins TRBV5-1 and TRBJ1-1, with unresolved D. The length of the CDR3 is 14 residues. The germline V and J ends were trimmed by 0 bases and 6 bases, with 12 bases remaining between them. CDR1 and CDR2 from the germline V gene are SGHRS and YFSETQ. In DNA, the CDR3 is TGCGCCAGCAGCTTGGCGGCGGGCCCTCCTGAAGCTTTCTTT. It codes for CASSLAAGPPEAFF.

This chain links TRBV5-1 with TRBJ2-2; possibly TRBD1 for D (6 bases). The CDR3 spans 14 residues. Germline CDR1 and CDR2: SGHRS and YFSETQ. Trimming left V 0 bases short and J 8 bases short, with 11 bases between. This CDR3 reads CASSLVQGSGELFF. The CDR3 bases are TGCGCCAGCAGCTTGGTGCAGGGGTCAGGGGAGCTGTTTTTT.

The chain is built from TRBV5-6 and TRBJ2-5; D perhaps matches TRBD1 (5 bases). V lost 4 bases to trimming and J lost 2 bases, with 15 bases between them. Germline CDR1 reads SGHDT; CDR2 reads YYEEEE. The CDR3 runs to 15 residues. DNA of the CDR3: TGTGCCAGCAGCCGACCGGTACAGGCTCAAGAGACCCAGTACTTC. It codes for CASSRPVQAQETQYF.

V usage is TRBV6-1 and J usage is TRBJ1-4; the match to TRBD1 covers 7 bases. The germline gives CDR1 MNHNS, CDR2 SASEGT. V trimming: 6 bases; J trimming: 8 bases; junction bases outside the gene matches: 9. The CDR3 totals 14 residues. CDR3 loop: CASRNRGSVEKLFF. The CDR3 nucleotides read TGTGCCAGCAGAAACAGGGGAAGTGTCGAAAAACTGTTTTTT.

The gene calls are TRBV9 and TRBJ1-5; D might be TRBD1 (5 bases). Germline CDR1 and CDR2: SGDLS and YYNGEE. V lost 3 bases to trimming and J lost 3 bases, with 7 bases between them. CDR3 length: 13 amino acids. The CDR3 sequence: CASSADTNQPQHF. CDR3 bases: TGTGCCAGCAGCGCGGACACCAATCAGCCCCAGCATTTT. The entire variable domain, with the rest obtained from reference TRBV9 and TRBJ1-5, is as follows: DSGVTQTPKHLITATGQRVTLRCSPRSGDLSVYWYQQSLDQGLQFLIQYYNGEERAKGNILERFSAQQFPDLHSELNLSSLELGDSALYFCASSADTNQPQHFGDGTRLSIL.

The rearrangement joins TRBV11-1 to TRBJ1-1; a possible D gene is TRBD1 (6 bases). Germline-derived CDR1 and CDR2 are SGHAT and FQDESV (reference sequence). This CDR3 contains 13 residues. The V end lost 5 bases, the J end lost 4 bases, and 11 bases lay between the germline ends. The CDR3 region has the DNA TGTGCCAGCAGCCATCGGGGGGCCACTGAAGCTTTCTTT. Protein: CASSHRGATEAFF. The full variable domain, rest sourced from reference TRBV11-1 and TRBJ1-1, is EAEVAQSPRYKITEKSQAVAFWCDPISGHATLYWYRQILGQGPELLVQFQDESVVDDSQLPKDRFSAERLKGVDSTLKIQPAELGDSAMYLCASSHRGATEAFFGQGTRLTVV.

The chain joins TRBV7-8 to TRBJ2-1, with D unresolved. Germline CDR1 SGHVS, CDR2 FQNEAQ. Between the trimmed V and J ends, which lost 5 bases and 7 bases, there was a span of 9 bases. This CDR3 has 12 amino acids. Here the CDR3 reads CASSIPENEQFF. Written as DNA, the CDR3 is TGTGCCAGCAGCATACCAGAAAATGAGCAGTTCTTC.

The chain links TRBV4-1 to TRBJ2-1, with D perhaps matching TRBD1 (5 bases). Between the trimmed V and J ends, which lost 8 bases and 7 bases, there was a span of 15 bases. Germline V CDR1 and CDR2: MGHRA, YSYEKL. The CDR3 covers 13 residues. The CDR3 DNA sequence: TGCGCCAGCCAGCAGGGTGGGGTGAATGAGCAGTTCTTC. Protein: CASQQGGVNEQFF.

This rearrangement joins TRBV5-6 to TRBJ1-1; possibly TRBD1 for D (6 bases). The CDR3 consists of 15 residues. Trimming shortened V by 0 bases and J by 0 bases, and 9 bases separated the two germline ends. CDR1 is SGHDT, CDR2 YYEEEE, per germline. The CDR3 region has the DNA TGTGCCAGCAGCTTGGGTTGGGACATGAACACTGAAGCTTTCTTT. It yields the protein CASSLGWDMNTEAFF.

The chain joins TRBV9 to TRBJ2-3; 9 positions agree with TRBD1. CDR1 SGDLS and CDR2 YYNGEE come from the germline V gene. The CDR3 has 15 residues. J was trimmed by 3 bases and V by 4 bases; bases with no gene match: 6. The CDR3 sequence is CASSSTGGLTDTQYF. CDR3 DNA sequence: TGTGCCAGCAGCTCGACAGGGGGTTTAACAGATACGCAGTATTTT.

The rearrangement joins TRBV11-2 to TRBJ1-1; no clear D. V was shortened by 2 bases and J by 0 bases, with 4 bases between the two germline ends. The length of the CDR3 is 13 residues. The germline gives CDR1 SGHAT, CDR2 FQNNGV. CDR3 nucleotide sequence: TGTGCCAGCAGCTTACGGGTGAACACTGAAGCTTTCTTT. Translating gives CASSLRVNTEAFF.

V and J are TRBV7-7 and TRBJ1-4; 8 bases line up with TRBD1. Germline CDR1 and CDR2: SSHAT and FNYEAQ (reference sequence). After removal of 5 bases from V and 7 bases from J, the junction contained 3 bases not matched to a gene. This CDR3 is built from 13 residues. The CDR3 DNA reads TGTGCCAGCAGCCCAACAGGGGGTGAAAAACTGTTTTTT. This translates into CASSPTGGEKLFF.

This sequence joins TRBV27 and TRBJ2-7; 7 bases map to TRBD1. CDR3 size: 13 residues. Germline lookup yields CDR1 MNHEY and CDR2 SMNVEV (reference sequence). V shed 5 bases, J shed 3 bases, and the junction held 4 bases outside the gene matches. The CDR3 loop reads CASSHDRVYEQYF. In DNA, the CDR3 is TGTGCCAGCAGTCACGACAGGGTCTACGAGCAGTACTTC.

As DNA, the CDR3 is TGTGCCAGCAGCTTTTCTAGCGGGAGTCCCCCCGGGGAGCTGTTTTTT. This translates into CASSFSSGSPPGELFF. The V and J genes are TRBV9 and TRBJ2-2; 10 bases fit TRBD2. V lost 4 bases, J lost 6 bases, and 9 bases stayed unmatched. This CDR3 has 16 amino acids. From germline, CDR1 is SGDLS and CDR2 YYNGEE.

This chain uses TRBV4-1 with TRBJ2-2; weak D call: TRBD2 (5 bases). The V end lost 4 bases, the J end lost 1 base, and 13 bases lay between the germline ends. Germline V gene data show CDR1 as MGHRA and CDR2 as YSYEKL. This CDR3 spans 16 amino acids. The CDR3 spells CASSPTTFLNTGELFF. The CDR3 DNA sequence: TGCGCCAGCAGCCCGACTACTTTTTTGAACACCGGGGAGCTGTTTTTT.

The V call is TRBV4-2, the J call TRBJ2-1, with D perhaps TRBD2 (7 bases). V gave up 3 bases and J gave up 4 bases, with 10 bases separating them. The CDR3 spans 14 residues. From germline, CDR1 is LGHNA and CDR2 YNFKEQ. The CDR3 coding sequence is TGTGCCAGCAGCCAGGGGGGGACATACAATGAGCAGTTCTTC. Translated, it gives CASSQGGTYNEQFF.

This clone came up once. The rearrangement joins TRBV27 to TRBJ2-7; 14 bases line up with TRBD2. This CDR3 is built from 17 residues. Losses at the gene ends were 0 bases for V and 5 bases for J; bases not matched to a gene: 6. In germline, CDR1 is MNHEY, CDR2 SMNVEV (reference sequence). As DNA, the CDR3 is TGTGCCAGCAGTTTATCCGTCCAGGGACTAGCGGGAGACGAGCAGTACTTC. Translated, it gives CASSLSVQGLAGDEQYF.

The chain couples TRBV7-2 to TRBJ2-2; TRBD2 matches at 7 bases. CDR3 length: 15 residues. Trimming removed 1 base from V and 5 bases from J; junction bases left unmatched: 4. Germline lookup yields CDR1 SGHTA and CDR2 FQGNSA. CDR3 bases: TGTGCCAGCAGCTTAGATGGGGGGGGGACCGGGGAGCTGTTTTTT. Amino acids: CASSLDGGGTGELFF.

This chain links TRBV19 with TRBJ2-1, with 12 bases lining up with TRBD2. Germline V gene data show CDR1 as LNHDA and CDR2 as SQIVND (reference sequence). Trimming removed 3 bases from V and 2 bases from J; junction bases left unmatched: 2. The CDR3 is made up of 16 amino acids. DNA for the CDR3: TGTGCCAGTAGTATCCTAGCGGGAGGGCCCTACAATGAGCAGTTCTTC. It is translated as CASSILAGGPYNEQFF.

The CDR3 nucleotides are TGCGCCAGCAGCTTGGCCCCGGGACAGGGAGGTTCACCCCTCCACTTT. As protein: CASSLAPGQGGSPLHF. The V gene is TRBV5-1, the J gene TRBJ1-6, with 9 nucleotides matching TRBD1. The CDR3 length is 16 residues. CDR1 is SGHRS, CDR2 YFSETQ, per germline. Trimming took 0 bases from V and 9 from J; bases not matched to a gene: 7.

This clone was observed a single time. This chain links TRBV25-1 with TRBJ1-1; the match to TRBD1 covers 8 bases. This CDR3 is built from 15 residues. V was pared by 1 base and J by 1 base, with 2 bases of the junction left unmatched. Germline assignment: CDR1 MGHDK and CDR2 SYGVNS. This chain's CDR3 is CASSELDRGNTEAFF. CDR3 in DNA: TGTGCCAGCAGTGAATTAGACAGGGGGAACACTGAAGCTTTCTTT. Based on the CDR3 plus reference TRBV25-1 and TRBJ1-1, the full variable domain is EADIYQTPRYLVIGTGKKITLECSQTMGHDKMYWYQQDPGMELHLIHYSYGVNSTEKGDLSSESTVSRIRTEHFPLTLESARPSHTSQYLCASSELDRGNTEAFFGQGTRLTVV.

The chain combines TRBV4-2 with TRBJ2-4; 8 nucleotides agree with TRBD2. J gave up 0 bases and V 0 bases, and 7 bases lay outside the gene matches. The CDR3 is 18 amino acids. From germline, CDR1 is LGHNA and CDR2 YNFKEQ. CDR3 coding DNA: TGTGCCAGCAGCCAAGATAAAGACGGGAGGGTAGCCAAAAACATTCAGTACTTC. This translates into CASSQDKDGRVAKNIQYF.

This CDR3 is CASSIGSGGHNEQFF. The CDR3 nucleotides read TGTGCCAGTAGTATTGGAAGCGGGGGACATAATGAGCAGTTCTTC. The V gene is TRBV19, the J gene TRBJ2-1; 8 bases match TRBD2. J gave up 7 bases and V 3 bases, and 8 bases lay outside the gene matches. Germline V gene sequence: CDR1 LNHDA, CDR2 SQIVND (reference sequence). This CDR3 has 15 amino acids. Based on the CDR3 plus reference TRBV19 and TRBJ2-1, the full variable domain is DGGITQSPKYLFRKEGQNVTLSCEQNLNHDAMYWYRQDPGQGLRLIYYSQIVNDFQKGDIAEGYSVSREKKESFPLTVTSAQKNPTAFYLCASSIGSGGHNEQFFGPGTRLTVL.

Remarks on this clone: Within the sample, other DNA sequences also encode this same CDR3. The chain recombines TRBV4-2 with TRBJ1-1; D gene ambiguous. CDR1 and CDR2 from the germline V gene are LGHNA and YNFKEQ. The CDR3 is made up of 15 amino acids. Trimming shortened V by 3 bases and J by 1 base, and 12 bases separated the two germline ends. DNA of the CDR3: TGTGCCAGCAGCCAGGTCGACCGGGGGAACACTGAAGCTTTCTTT. Translating gives CASSQVDRGNTEAFF.